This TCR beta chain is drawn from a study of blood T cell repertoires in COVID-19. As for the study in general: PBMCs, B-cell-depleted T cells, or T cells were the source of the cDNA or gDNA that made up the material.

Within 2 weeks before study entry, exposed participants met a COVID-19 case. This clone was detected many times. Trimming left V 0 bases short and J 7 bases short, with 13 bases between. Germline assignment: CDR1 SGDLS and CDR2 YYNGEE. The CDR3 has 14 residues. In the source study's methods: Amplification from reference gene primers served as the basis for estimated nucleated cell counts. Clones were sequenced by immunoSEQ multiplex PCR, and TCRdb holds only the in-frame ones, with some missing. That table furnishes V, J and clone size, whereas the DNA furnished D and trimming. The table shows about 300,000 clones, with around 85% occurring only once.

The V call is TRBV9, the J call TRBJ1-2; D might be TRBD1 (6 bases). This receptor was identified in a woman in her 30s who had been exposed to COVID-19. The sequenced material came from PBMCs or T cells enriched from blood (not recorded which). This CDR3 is CASSVDTGRAGYTF. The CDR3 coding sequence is TGTGCCAGCAGCGTAGATACAGGGCGAGCTGGCTACACCTTC.